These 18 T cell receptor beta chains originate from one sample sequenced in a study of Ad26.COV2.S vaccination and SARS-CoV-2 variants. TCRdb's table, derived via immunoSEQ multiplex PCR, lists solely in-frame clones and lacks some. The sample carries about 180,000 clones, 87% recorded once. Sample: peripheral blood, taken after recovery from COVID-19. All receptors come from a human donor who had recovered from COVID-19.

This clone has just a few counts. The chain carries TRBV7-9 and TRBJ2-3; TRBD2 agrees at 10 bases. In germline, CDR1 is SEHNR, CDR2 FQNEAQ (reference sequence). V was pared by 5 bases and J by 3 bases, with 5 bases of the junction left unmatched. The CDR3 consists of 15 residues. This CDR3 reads CASSRGTSVTDTQYF. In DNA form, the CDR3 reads TGTGCCAGCAGCCGAGGGACTAGCGTAACAGATACGCAGTATTTT. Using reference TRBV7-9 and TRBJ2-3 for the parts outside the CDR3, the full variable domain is DTGVSQNPRHKITKRGQNVTFRCDPISEHNRLYWYRQTLGQGPEFLTYFQNEAQLEKSRLLSDRFSAERPKGSFSTLEIQRTEQGDSAMYLCASSRGTSVTDTQYFGPGTRLTVL.

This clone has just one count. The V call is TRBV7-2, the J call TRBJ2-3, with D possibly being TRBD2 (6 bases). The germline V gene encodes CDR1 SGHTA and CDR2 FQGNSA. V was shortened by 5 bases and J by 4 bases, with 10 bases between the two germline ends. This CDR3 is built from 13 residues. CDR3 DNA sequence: TGTGCCAGCAGCGACCGACTAGCAGATACGCAGTATTTT. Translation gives CASSDRLADTQYF.

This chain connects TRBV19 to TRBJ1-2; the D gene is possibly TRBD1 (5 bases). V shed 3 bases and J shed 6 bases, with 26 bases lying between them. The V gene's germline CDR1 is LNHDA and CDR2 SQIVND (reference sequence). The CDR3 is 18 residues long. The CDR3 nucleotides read TGTGCCAGTAGTATCTTGGGCCCTGTGGGACTCACCCCCGATGGCTACACCTTC. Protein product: CASSILGPVGLTPDGYTF.

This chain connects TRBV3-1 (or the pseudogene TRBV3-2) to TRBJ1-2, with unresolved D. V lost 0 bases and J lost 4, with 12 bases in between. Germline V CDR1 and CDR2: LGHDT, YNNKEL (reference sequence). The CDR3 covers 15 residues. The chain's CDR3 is CASSQDLGVAYGYTF. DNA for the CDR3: TGTGCCAGCAGCCAAGATCTTGGAGTTGCCTATGGCTACACCTTC.

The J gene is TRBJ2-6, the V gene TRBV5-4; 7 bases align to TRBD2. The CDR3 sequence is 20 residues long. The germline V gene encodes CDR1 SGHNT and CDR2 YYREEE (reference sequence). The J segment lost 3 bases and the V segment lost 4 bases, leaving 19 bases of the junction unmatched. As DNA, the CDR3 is TGTGCCAGCAGCCCCGGGGGGACCGGGGGTCCCCGATATGGGGCCAACGTCCTGACTTTC. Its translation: CASSPGGTGGPRYGANVLTF.

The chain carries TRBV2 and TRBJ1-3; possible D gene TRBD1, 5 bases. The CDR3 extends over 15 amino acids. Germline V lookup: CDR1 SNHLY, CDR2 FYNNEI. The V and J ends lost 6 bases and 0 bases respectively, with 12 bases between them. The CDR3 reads CASRLSGISGNTIYF. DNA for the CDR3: TGTGCCAGCAGGTTATCAGGGATCTCTGGAAACACCATATATTTT.

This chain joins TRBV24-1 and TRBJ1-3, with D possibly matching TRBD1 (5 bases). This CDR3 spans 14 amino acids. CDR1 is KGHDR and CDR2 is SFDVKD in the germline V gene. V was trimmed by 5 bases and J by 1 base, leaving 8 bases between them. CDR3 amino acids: CATSARGSGNTIYF. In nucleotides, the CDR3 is TGTGCCACCAGTGCGAGGGGTTCTGGAAACACCATATATTTT.

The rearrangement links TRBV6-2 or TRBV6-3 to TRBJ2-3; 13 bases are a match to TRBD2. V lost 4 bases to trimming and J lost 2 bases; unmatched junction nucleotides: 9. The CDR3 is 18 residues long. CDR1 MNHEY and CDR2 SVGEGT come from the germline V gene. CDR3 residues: CASSSTGLAGPYTDTQYF. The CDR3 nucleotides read TGTGCCAGCAGTTCAACGGGACTAGCGGGACCTTACACAGATACGCAGTATTTT.

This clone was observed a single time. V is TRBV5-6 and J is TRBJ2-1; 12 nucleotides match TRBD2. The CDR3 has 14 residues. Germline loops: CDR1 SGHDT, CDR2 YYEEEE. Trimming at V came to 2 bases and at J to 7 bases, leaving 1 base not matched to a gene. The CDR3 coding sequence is TGTGCCAGCAGCTTAACTAGCGGGAGGAATGAGCAGTTCTTC. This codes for CASSLTSGRNEQFF.

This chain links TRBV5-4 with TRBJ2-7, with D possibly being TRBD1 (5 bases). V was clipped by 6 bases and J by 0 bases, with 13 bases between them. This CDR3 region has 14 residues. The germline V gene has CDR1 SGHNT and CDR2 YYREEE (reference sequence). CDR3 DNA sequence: TGTGCCAGCACCAGACAGAACAGCTCCTACGAGCAGTACTTC. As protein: CASTRQNSSYEQYF.

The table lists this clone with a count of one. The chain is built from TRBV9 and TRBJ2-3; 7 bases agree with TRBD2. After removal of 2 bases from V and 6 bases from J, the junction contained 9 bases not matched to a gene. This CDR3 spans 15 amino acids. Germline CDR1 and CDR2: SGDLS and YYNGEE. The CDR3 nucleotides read TGTGCCAGCAGCGTGGGGGGGAGCATTAGGGATACGCAGTATTTT. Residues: CASSVGGSIRDTQYF.

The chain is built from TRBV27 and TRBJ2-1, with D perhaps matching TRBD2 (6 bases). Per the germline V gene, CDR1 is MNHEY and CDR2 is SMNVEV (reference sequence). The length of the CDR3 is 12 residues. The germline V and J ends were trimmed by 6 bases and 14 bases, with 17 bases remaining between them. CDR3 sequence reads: CASSPFGTEKFF. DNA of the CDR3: TGTGCCAGCAGCCCTTTCGGGACTGAAAAGTTCTTC.

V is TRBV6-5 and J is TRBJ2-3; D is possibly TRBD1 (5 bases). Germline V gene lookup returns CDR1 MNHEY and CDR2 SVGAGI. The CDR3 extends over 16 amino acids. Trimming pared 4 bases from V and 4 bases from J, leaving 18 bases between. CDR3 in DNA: TGTGCCAGCAGTTCCCTTGGACAAGGTGGGCCAGATACGCAGTATTTT. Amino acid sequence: CASSSLGQGGPDTQYF.

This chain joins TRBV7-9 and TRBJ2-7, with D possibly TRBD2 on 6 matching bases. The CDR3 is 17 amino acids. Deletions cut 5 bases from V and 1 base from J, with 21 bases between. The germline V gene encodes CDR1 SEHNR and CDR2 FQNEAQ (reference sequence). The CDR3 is CASSPPWGDRISYEQYF. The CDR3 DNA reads TGTGCCAGCAGCCCCCCCTGGGGGGATCGCATTTCCTACGAGCAGTACTTC.

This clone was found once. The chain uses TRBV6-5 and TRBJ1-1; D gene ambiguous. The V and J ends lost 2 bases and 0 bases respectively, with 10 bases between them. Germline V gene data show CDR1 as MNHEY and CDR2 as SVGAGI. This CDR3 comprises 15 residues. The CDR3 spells CASSYRYQMNTEAFF. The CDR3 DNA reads TGTGCCAGCAGTTACCGGTATCAGATGAACACTGAAGCTTTCTTT.

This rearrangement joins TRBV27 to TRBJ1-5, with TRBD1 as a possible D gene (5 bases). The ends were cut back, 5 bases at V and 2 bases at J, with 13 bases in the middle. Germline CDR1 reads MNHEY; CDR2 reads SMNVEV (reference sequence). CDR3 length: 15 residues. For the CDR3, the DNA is TGTGCCAGCAGTGCAGGGAGCGGTGGCAATCAGCCCCAGCATTTT. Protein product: CASSAGSGGNQPQHF.

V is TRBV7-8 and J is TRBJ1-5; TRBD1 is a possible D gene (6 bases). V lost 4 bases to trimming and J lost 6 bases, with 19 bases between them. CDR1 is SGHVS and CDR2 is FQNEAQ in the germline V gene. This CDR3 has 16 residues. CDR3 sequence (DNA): TGTGCCAGCAGCTCCGGGACAACACGGCCGCGTCAGCCCCAGCATTTT. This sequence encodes CASSSGTTRPRQPQHF.

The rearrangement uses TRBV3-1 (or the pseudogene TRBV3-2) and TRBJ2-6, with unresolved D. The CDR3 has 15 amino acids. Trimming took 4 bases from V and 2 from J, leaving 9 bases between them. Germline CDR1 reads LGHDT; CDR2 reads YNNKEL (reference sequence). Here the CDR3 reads CASSPPATGANVLTF. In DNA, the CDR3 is TGTGCCAGCAGCCCTCCGGCGACTGGGGCCAACGTCCTGACTTTC.